The next 17 T cell receptor beta chains were all read from a single sample in a study of cytomegalovirus exposure and HLA in healthy donors. Sequencing was performed with immunoSEQ multiplex PCR; in TCRdb, only in-frame clones are kept and a portion is missing. Of under 200,000 clones listed, about 90% are singletons. Sequenced sample: PBMCs. The receptors here all came from a man younger than 35 in good health and CMV-seropositive.

This chain links TRBV4-2 with TRBJ1-5; 7 positions agree with TRBD1. The CDR3 consists of 15 residues. Germline CDR1 reads LGHNA; CDR2 reads YNFKEQ. V lost 2 bases and J lost 5; bases outside the gene matches: 6. The CDR3 coding sequence is TGTGCCAGCAGCCAATCCGGGACAGCAGATCAGCCCCAGCATTTT. Its protein product is CASSQSGTADQPQHF.

The chain uses TRBV30 and TRBJ2-3; D is unresolved. Germline values: CDR1 GTSNPN, CDR2 SVGIG (reference sequence). The length of the CDR3 is 13 residues. The V and J ends lost 0 bases and 5 bases respectively, with 9 bases between them. The CDR3 sequence is CAWSVLGQDTQYF. In DNA form, the CDR3 reads TGTGCCTGGAGTGTACTGGGCCAAGATACGCAGTATTTT.

The CDR3: CASSPRASGRILETQYF. CDR3 coding DNA: TGCGCCAGCAGCCCCAGGGCTAGCGGGAGAATTCTGGAGACCCAGTACTTC. V and J are TRBV5-1 and TRBJ2-5; the match to TRBD2 covers 10 bases. Trimming took 4 bases from V and 5 from J; bases not matched to a gene: 14. The CDR3 is 17 amino acids. The germline CDR1 and CDR2 sequences are SGHRS and YFSETQ.

The genes are TRBV5-1 and TRBJ2-1; D gene uncertain. Trimming stripped 0 bases from V and 7 bases from J, with 14 bases between. Germline V lookup: CDR1 SGHRS, CDR2 YFSETQ. The CDR3 runs 15 residues. The DNA for the CDR3 is TGCGCCAGCAGCTTGGAGGTCAGCACGCGGAATGAGCAGTTCTTC. It encodes CASSLEVSTRNEQFF.

CDR3 sequence reads: CASSESAGGADTQYF. CDR3 DNA: TGCGCCAGCAGTGAGTCTGCGGGAGGGGCAGATACGCAGTATTTT. The rearrangement uses TRBV10-1 and TRBJ2-3; the match to TRBD2 covers 9 bases. Trimming took 0 bases from V and 4 from J; bases not matched to a gene: 2. Germline assignment: CDR1 WNHNN and CDR2 SYGVQD (reference sequence). The CDR3 runs 15 residues.

V gene TRBV6-1 combines with J gene TRBJ1-5; D uncertain. The CDR3 is made up of 14 amino acids. V shed 5 bases and J shed 4 bases, with 12 bases lying between them. Germline V gene lookup returns CDR1 MNHNS and CDR2 SASEGT. The chain's CDR3 is CASSTYPRNQPQHF. For the CDR3, the DNA is TGTGCCAGCAGTACATACCCGAGGAATCAGCCCCAGCATTTT.

The chain carries TRBV11-3 and TRBJ2-7; D perhaps matches TRBD2 (5 bases). In germline, CDR1 is SGHNT, CDR2 YENEEA. The CDR3 sequence is 14 residues long. Trimming shortened V by 5 bases and J by 0 bases, and 11 bases separated the two germline ends. The CDR3 coding sequence is TGTGCCAGCAGCCCGGTGCGGGTCTCCTACGAGCAGTACTTC. Translated: CASSPVRVSYEQYF.

The table lists this clone with a count of one. The J gene is TRBJ1-1, the V gene TRBV6-5; 7 bases are a match to TRBD1. V shed 6 bases and J 0 bases; nucleotides not matched to a gene: 7. This CDR3 is built from 15 residues. Germline assignment: CDR1 MNHEY and CDR2 SVGAGI. Here the CDR3 DNA reads TGTGCCAGCAGAAGGACAGGCAGCATGAACACTGAAGCTTTCTTT. It is translated as CASRRTGSMNTEAFF.

The chain recombines TRBV7-8 with TRBJ2-1, with 10 bases aligning to TRBD2. There are 14 residues in the CDR3. Trimming removed 1 base from V and 7 bases from J; junction bases left unmatched: 1. Germline CDR1 and CDR2: SGHVS and FQNEAQ. The CDR3 region has the DNA TGTGCCAGCAGCTTAGGGACTAGCGGAAATGAGCAGTTCTTC. Protein: CASSLGTSGNEQFF.

V usage is TRBV5-6 and J usage is TRBJ1-1; TRBD1 agrees at 9 bases. V lost 4 bases and J lost 7; bases outside the gene matches: 17. Germline lookup yields CDR1 SGHDT and CDR2 YYEEEE. The CDR3 is 17 residues long. For the CDR3, the DNA is TGTGCCAGCAGCCCCGGGACAGGGTTCCCCCTGATTGGTGAAGCTTTCTTT. This translates into CASSPGTGFPLIGEAFF.

This clone was detected once. V gene TRBV6-4 combines with J gene TRBJ2-1; D unresolved. This CDR3 has 12 residues. V gave up 2 bases and J gave up 13 bases, with 12 bases separating them. Germline CDR1 MRHNA, CDR2 SNTAGT. The CDR3 bases are TGTGCCAGCAGTGACGGCAAATCAGGCCAGTTCTTC. It yields the protein CASSDGKSGQFF.

The chain joins TRBV27 to TRBJ2-2, with 7 nucleotides matching TRBD2. Germline V CDR1 and CDR2: MNHEY, SMNVEV (reference sequence). V lost 6 bases to trimming and J lost 2 bases; unmatched junction nucleotides: 3. The length of the CDR3 is 14 residues. Written as DNA, the CDR3 is TGTGCCAGCAGCCTAGCGGTTAACACCGGGGAGCTGTTTTTT. It encodes CASSLAVNTGELFF.

This clone was detected only once. The V and J genes are TRBV11-3 and TRBJ2-7; a possible D gene is TRBD2 (5 bases). CDR3 size: 15 residues. The ends were cut back, 5 bases at V and 2 bases at J, with 16 bases in the middle. Germline V gives CDR1 SGHNT, CDR2 YENEEA. The CDR3 DNA reads TGTGCCAGCAGCACAAGCGGAAGAGGGCCCTACGAGCAGTACTTC. Its protein is CASSTSGRGPYEQYF.

As to this clone: The sample holds other DNA sequences that translate to the same CDR3. The gene calls are TRBV6-5 and TRBJ2-7; 9 bases map to TRBD1. From germline, CDR1 is MNHEY and CDR2 SVGAGI. V lost 3 bases, J lost 2 bases, and 2 bases stayed unmatched. This CDR3 has 14 amino acids. CDR3 in amino acids: CASSYGTGTYEQYF. For the CDR3, the DNA is TGTGCCAGCAGTTATGGGACAGGGACCTACGAGCAGTACTTC.

The chain combines TRBV19 with TRBJ1-3; D may be TRBD1 (6 bases). The CDR3 length is 13 residues. Trimming shortened V by 6 bases and J by 2 bases, and 8 bases separated the two germline ends. The germline V gene encodes CDR1 LNHDA and CDR2 SQIVND (reference sequence). CDR3: CASRGQTGNTIYF. CDR3 DNA: TGTGCCAGTAGAGGACAGACTGGAAACACCATATATTTT.

This clone was seen just once. The V gene is TRBV4-1, the J gene TRBJ2-7, with 14 bases identical to TRBD2. The CDR3 is 16 residues long. Germline V CDR1 and CDR2: MGHRA, YSYEKL. Trimming at V came to 0 bases and at J to 4 bases, leaving 2 bases not matched to a gene. The CDR3 DNA reads as TGCGCCAGCAGCCAAGAGGGGACTAGCGGGAGTTACGAGCAGTACTTC. Translation: CASSQEGTSGSYEQYF.

The chain joins TRBV6-6 to TRBJ1-5, with 7 bases lining up with TRBD1. The CDR3 is made up of 16 amino acids. V lost 4 bases, J lost 2 bases, and 8 bases stayed unmatched. CDR1 is MNHNY, CDR2 SVGAGI, per germline (reference sequence). The CDR3 bases are TGTGCCAGCAGTTTCACACAGGGGTACGGCAATCAGCCCCAGCATTTT. Translated, it gives CASSFTQGYGNQPQHF.